The 5 T cell receptor beta chains in this list originate from one sample, sequenced in a study of glioma-infiltrating T cells after dendritic cell vaccination. Specified time point: after dendritic cell vaccination, including at tumor progression/relapse. TCRdb's copy holds only in-frame clones and misses some; the assay was immunoSEQ multiplex PCR. This repertoire shows 98,000 or so clones, around 80% found once; its top ten account for about 5%. Specimen: blood, collected after dendritic cell vaccination. These receptors came from a human donor with glioblastoma.

The chain combines TRBV5-8 with TRBJ2-7; D is unresolved. CDR3 length: 17 residues. V was pared by 2 bases and J by 0 bases, with 18 bases between. Germline V gene lookup returns CDR1 SGHTS and CDR2 YDEGEE. The CDR3 DNA reads as TGTGCCAGCAGCTTTTTTACCTTGAGGAGAGACTCCTACGAGCAGTACTTC. This codes for CASSFFTLRRDSYEQYF.

The V call is TRBV2, the J call TRBJ1-2; TRBD1 matches 9 bases. The germline gives CDR1 SNHLY, CDR2 FYNNEI. V lost 2 bases to trimming and J lost 10 bases; unmatched junction nucleotides: 11. This CDR3 region has 15 residues. Here the CDR3 DNA reads TGTGCCAGCAGTGAACAGGGTCTTACACAGGGGGCCTACACCTTC. It specifies CASSEQGLTQGAYTF.

J is TRBJ1-2 and V is TRBV19, with 8 bases aligning to TRBD1. CDR1 and CDR2 from the germline V gene are LNHDA and SQIVND (reference sequence). This CDR3 is 13 amino acids long. V was pared by 7 bases and J by 4 bases, with 5 bases of the junction left unmatched. The CDR3 spells CASIRTGSYGYTF. The CDR3 bases are TGTGCCAGTATAAGGACAGGGTCCTATGGCTACACCTTC.

This clone was recorded only once. This chain joins TRBV5-4 and TRBJ2-4; TRBD2 is a possible D gene (6 bases). The CDR3 consists of 15 residues. Germline V gene data show CDR1 as SGHNT and CDR2 as YYREEE (reference sequence). With 3 bases removed from V and 1 base from J, the gap between germline ends came to 11 bases. The CDR3 sequence: CASSSAGGAKNIQYF. CDR3 bases: TGTGCCAGCAGCTCCGCTGGGGGGGCCAAAAACATTCAGTACTTC.

The chain uses TRBV7-3 and TRBJ2-1; D gene uncertain. Trimming removed 5 bases from V and 10 bases from J, with 12 bases in between. Germline assignment: CDR1 SGHTA and CDR2 FQGTGA. This CDR3 region has 12 residues. CDR3 sequence reads: CASSEGGTEQFF. CDR3 DNA sequence: TGTGCCAGCAGCGAAGGCGGAACGGAGCAGTTCTTC. Looking up the rest from reference TRBV7-3 and TRBJ2-1 gives the full variable domain: GAGVSQTPSNKVTEKGKYVELRCDPISGHTALYWYRQSLGQGPEFLIYFQGTGAADDSGLPNDRFFAVRPEGSVSTLKIQRTERGDSAVYLCASSEGGTEQFFGPGTRLTVL.